The 10 T cell receptor beta chains below were found in one sample sequenced in a study of naive and memory T cell subsets. Study-wide results and caveats: A few larger clonotypes appeared in naive repertoires, especially CD8, possibly memory cells re-expressing CD45RA.

These receptors' antigens are unknown. Both TRBC1 and TRBC2 were covered by a beta constant-region primer of two equimolar oligonucleotides. Nested alpha and beta constant-region primers with the SP2 primer drove four PCR rounds on ligated cDNA. TCRdb passed the UMI-ligation and nested PCR reads through MiXCR, listing each CDR3 protein once. This table has 150,000 or so distinct CDR3 sequences, approximately 22% appearing once. The sequenced sample was naive CD4+ T cells from blood. The source is a human donor in good health.

This clonotype was seen a handful of times. This rearrangement joins TRBV20-1 to TRBJ2-7; the match to TRBD2 covers 11 bases. The junction had 7 bases not matched to a gene; V was cut back by 3 bases and J by 3 bases. The CDR3 contains 15 residues. Germline V lookup: CDR1 DFQATT, CDR2 SNEGSKA (reference sequence). The DNA of the CDR3 is TGCAGTGCTAGTCGACTAGCGGGACAAAACTACGAGCAGTACTTC. Translating gives CSASRLAGQNYEQYF.

This chain connects TRBV29-1 to TRBJ1-2; D may be TRBD1 (5 bases). The CDR3 extends over 12 amino acids. The V and J ends lost 4 bases and 10 bases respectively, with 16 bases between them. Germline CDR1 and CDR2: SQVTM and ANQGSEA. The CDR3 is CSVAIGRGVYTF. The DNA for the CDR3 is TGCAGCGTTGCCATTGGGAGGGGCGTCTACACCTTC.

This clonotype was recorded a few times. This chain links TRBV24-1 with TRBJ2-1; D not resolved. This CDR3 has 13 residues. V gave up 0 bases and J gave up 6 bases, with 5 bases separating them. Germline V gene sequence: CDR1 KGHDR, CDR2 SFDVKD. CDR3 DNA: TGTGCCACCAGTGATTTGTTACCCAATGAGCAGTTCTTC. Translating gives CATSDLLPNEQFF.

At least ten counts were recorded for this clonotype. CDR3 nucleotides: TGCGCCAGCAGCCCTGACTCACCGTTGACCCAGTACTTC. Residues: CASSPDSPLTQYF. The chain has TRBV5-1 and TRBJ2-5; no definite D call. The germline CDR1 and CDR2 sequences are SGHRS and YFSETQ. Trimming shortened V by 4 bases and J by 7 bases, and 14 bases separated the two germline ends. This CDR3 region has 13 residues.

The rearrangement uses TRBV5-6 and TRBJ1-1; possible D gene TRBD1, 5 bases. The V gene's germline CDR1 is SGHDT and CDR2 YYEEEE. Trimming left V 3 bases short and J 5 bases short, with 11 bases between. This CDR3 has 13 amino acids. The CDR3: CASSWDRGTEAFF. CDR3 in DNA: TGTGCCAGCAGCTGGGATAGGGGAACTGAAGCTTTCTTT.

The rearrangement joins TRBV20-1 to TRBJ2-5; possible D gene TRBD2, 6 bases. The CDR3 has 13 residues. The germline V and J ends were trimmed by 3 bases and 7 bases, with 15 bases remaining between them. Germline V gene data show CDR1 as DFQATT and CDR2 as SNEGSKA (reference sequence). The DNA of the CDR3 is TGCAGTGCTAGGACGGACTACTTTGGGACCCAGTACTTC. Translated, it gives CSARTDYFGTQYF.

This clonotype was found a few times. This chain connects TRBV2 to TRBJ2-1; tentatively, D is TRBD1 (6 bases). The germline gives CDR1 SNHLY, CDR2 FYNNEI. The CDR3 extends over 15 amino acids. Trimming left V 3 bases short and J 1 base short, with 10 bases between. The CDR3 DNA sequence: TGTGCCAGCAGTGAGGTTACAGGGTCCTACAATGAGCAGTTCTTC. It translates to CASSEVTGSYNEQFF.

This clonotype was seen more than once but under ten times. The chain employs TRBV21-1 and TRBJ1-5. TRBV21-1 is a known pseudogene. This CDR3 spans 15 amino acids. The CDR3 sequence: CASSKGGLINQPQHF. CDR3 sequence (DNA): TGTGCCAGCAGCAAAGGAGGGCTGATCAATCAGCCCCAGCATTTT.

This clonotype was seen a handful of times. The J gene is TRBJ2-2, the V gene TRBV14; 13 bases are shared with TRBD2. The CDR3 is made up of 16 amino acids. Germline V lookup: CDR1 SGHDN, CDR2 FVKESK. V lost 5 bases to trimming and J lost 7 bases; unmatched junction nucleotides: 7. Written as DNA, the CDR3 is TGTGCCAGCAGCACCTGGACTAGCGGGGGCAGCGGGGAGCTGTTTTTT. Protein product: CASSTWTSGGSGELFF.

The gene calls are TRBV6-6 and TRBJ1-6, with a weak D call TRBD1 (5 bases). CDR1 and CDR2 from the germline V gene are MNHNY and SVGAGI (reference sequence). The CDR3 has 16 residues. The ends were cut back, 4 bases at V and 7 bases at J, with 17 bases in the middle. In DNA form, the CDR3 reads TGTGCCAGCAGTTGGGACCGGGAAAGGATAAATTCACCCCTCCACTTT. Its translation: CASSWDRERINSPLHF.